Presented here are 28 T cell receptor beta chains from one specimen sequenced in a study of cytomegalovirus exposure and HLA in healthy donors. The PCR was carried out with 60 Vbeta primers and 13 Jbeta primers. Measured with immunoSEQ multiplex PCR; TCRdb has only the in-frame clones, and not every one. The repertoire holds under 200,000 clones, with 65% to 80% as singletons. The sample consisted of PBMCs. Every receptor here comes from a woman aged 45-65 years in good health and CMV-seropositive.

The chain joins TRBV5-6 to TRBJ2-3; the match to TRBD2 covers 9 bases. The CDR3 sequence is 15 residues long. Losses at the gene ends were 0 bases for V and 5 bases for J; bases not matched to a gene: 4. The V gene's germline CDR1 is SGHDT and CDR2 YYEEEE. CDR3 DNA sequence: TGTGCCAGCAGCTTGGCAGCGGGGGGCGTAGATACGCAGTATTTT. Protein product: CASSLAAGGVDTQYF. Using reference TRBV5-6 and TRBJ2-3 for the parts outside the CDR3, the full variable domain is DAGVTQSPTHLIKTRGQQVTLRCSPKSGHDTVSWYQQALGQGPQFIFQYYEEEERQRGNFPDRFSGHQFPNYSSELNVNALLLGDSALYLCASSLAAGGVDTQYFGPGTRLTVL.

In nucleotides, the CDR3 is TGTGCCAGCTCACCGGGGACAGCCGGTGAGCAGTTCTTC. The encoded protein is CASSPGTAGEQFF. V and J are TRBV18 and TRBJ2-1; TRBD1 matches at 7 bases. CDR3 length: 13 amino acids. Germline V gene sequence: CDR1 KGHSH, CDR2 LQKENI. Trimming took 3 bases from V and 9 from J; bases not matched to a gene: 5.

This rearrangement joins TRBV10-1 to TRBJ2-3; 7 bases align to TRBD2. J lost 0 bases, V lost 6 bases, and 18 bases had no gene match. Germline CDR1 WNHNN, CDR2 SYGVQD (reference sequence). This CDR3 spans 19 amino acids. CDR3 DNA: TGCGCCAGCAGCGGAACTCAGCGGGGCCACCCTTCTAGCACAGATACGCAGTATTTT. This codes for CASSGTQRGHPSSTDTQYF.

This chain links TRBV5-1 with TRBJ2-5, with D perhaps matching TRBD2 (5 bases). V shed 1 base and J shed 1 base, with 14 bases lying between them. The length of the CDR3 is 16 residues. Germline V lookup: CDR1 SGHRS, CDR2 YFSETQ. The chain's CDR3 is CASSLSFQRTQETQYF. CDR3 DNA: TGCGCCAGCAGCTTGAGTTTTCAGCGGACCCAAGAGACCCAGTACTTC.

The chain employs TRBV5-6 and TRBJ1-1; 7 nucleotides agree with TRBD1. CDR3 length: 16 amino acids. V trimming: 0 bases; J trimming: 0 bases; junction bases outside the gene matches: 5. From germline, CDR1 is SGHDT and CDR2 YYEEEE. The chain's CDR3 is CASSLGQGIMNTEAFF. The CDR3 nucleotides read TGTGCCAGCAGCTTGGGACAGGGAATCATGAACACTGAAGCTTTCTTT. Full variable domain (outside the CDR3, taken from reference TRBV5-6 and TRBJ1-1): DAGVTQSPTHLIKTRGQQVTLRCSPKSGHDTVSWYQQALGQGPQFIFQYYEEEERQRGNFPDRFSGHQFPNYSSELNVNALLLGDSALYLCASSLGQGIMNTEAFFGQGTRLTVV.

The chain combines TRBV5-1 with TRBJ1-6; 9 positions match TRBD1. J was trimmed by 6 bases and V by 5 bases; bases with no gene match: 3. Germline assignment: CDR1 SGHRS and CDR2 YFSETQ. The CDR3 runs to 14 residues. DNA for the CDR3: TGCGCCAGCAGACAGGGACAGGGTAATTCACCCCTCCACTTT. Translation gives CASRQGQGNSPLHF.

The chain uses TRBV4-1 and TRBJ1-2; D unclear. Germline lookup yields CDR1 MGHRA and CDR2 YSYEKL. The CDR3 extends over 16 amino acids. V gave up 0 bases and J gave up 2 bases, with 13 bases separating them. In DNA form, the CDR3 reads TGCGCCAGCAGCCAAGATTCACAGAGCATGAACTATGGCTACACCTTC. Translating gives CASSQDSQSMNYGYTF.

This clone was picked up one time. The V gene is TRBV2, the J gene TRBJ1-4; 7 positions agree with TRBD1. With V trimmed by 6 bases and J by 4 bases, 5 bases remained unmatched. Germline CDR1 reads SNHLY; CDR2 reads FYNNEI. This CDR3 spans 14 amino acids. The CDR3 sequence is CASSWDRNNEKLFF. CDR3 DNA sequence: TGTGCCAGCAGCTGGGACAGAAATAATGAAAAACTGTTTTTT.

The chain joins TRBV4-2 to TRBJ2-1, with a possible D match to TRBD2 (5 bases). From germline, CDR1 is LGHNA and CDR2 YNFKEQ. V shed 4 bases and J shed 6 bases, with 13 bases lying between them. CDR3 length equals 14 residues. The DNA of the CDR3 is TGTGCCAGCAGCCCCGACGGTAGCGCCAATGAGCAGTTCTTC. This codes for CASSPDGSANEQFF.

The rearrangement uses TRBV5-6 and TRBJ2-7, with TRBD1 matching over 7 bases. The CDR3 runs 16 residues. V trimming: 0 bases; J trimming: 3 bases; junction bases outside the gene matches: 9. Germline V gene lookup returns CDR1 SGHDT and CDR2 YYEEEE. The CDR3, as DNA: TGTGCCAGCAGCTTGGCGGACAGGAACACATTCTACGAGCAGTACTTC. It yields the protein CASSLADRNTFYEQYF.

The J gene is TRBJ1-2, the V gene TRBV5-1; 7 bases align to TRBD1. V shed 4 bases and J 2 bases; nucleotides not matched to a gene: 11. Germline CDR1 SGHRS, CDR2 YFSETQ. The length of the CDR3 is 16 residues. The CDR3 region is CASSARTGGTNYGYTF. DNA of the CDR3: TGCGCCAGCAGCGCAAGGACAGGCGGTACCAACTATGGCTACACCTTC.

The J gene is TRBJ1-4, the V gene TRBV15; 8 positions agree with TRBD1. V shed 0 bases, J shed 7 bases, and the junction held 4 bases outside the gene matches. Germline loops: CDR1 LNHNV, CDR2 YYDKDF (reference sequence). The CDR3 length is 15 residues. The CDR3 DNA sequence: TGTGCCACCAGCAGAGACAGGGGGCGAGGTGAAAAACTGTTTTTT. It encodes CATSRDRGRGEKLFF.

The gene calls are TRBV5-4 and TRBJ2-7, with 11 bases lining up with TRBD2. CDR3 length equals 16 residues. Trimming at V came to 0 bases and at J to 6 bases, leaving 8 bases not matched to a gene. Germline V gene sequence: CDR1 SGHNT, CDR2 YYREEE (reference sequence). Here the CDR3 DNA reads TGTGCCAGCAGCTTGGGTAGCGGGGGGGCCTCCCGCGAGCAGTACTTC. Translation gives CASSLGSGGASREQYF.

V usage is TRBV4-1 and J usage is TRBJ1-2; D is perhaps TRBD1 (5 bases). This CDR3 has 14 residues. CDR1 is MGHRA and CDR2 is YSYEKL in the germline V gene. The V and J ends lost 1 base and 2 bases respectively, with 8 bases between them. CDR3: CASSQGRQNYGYTF. DNA of the CDR3: TGCGCCAGCAGCCAAGGGCGACAGAACTATGGCTACACCTTC.

The V gene is TRBV2, the J gene TRBJ2-7; no definite D call. Germline V lookup: CDR1 SNHLY, CDR2 FYNNEI. V was shortened by 8 bases and J by 0 bases, with 8 bases between the two germline ends. CDR3 length: 12 amino acids. For the CDR3, the DNA is TGTGCCAGCCTCCGAGGCTCCTACGAGCAGTACTTC. Protein: CASLRGSYEQYF.

V gene TRBV10-3 combines with J gene TRBJ1-2, with TRBD1 matching 7 bases. The CDR3 totals 14 residues. Germline V gene sequence: CDR1 ENHRY, CDR2 SYGVKD. V was pared by 2 bases and J by 5 bases, with 5 bases of the junction left unmatched. The CDR3 DNA sequence: TGTGCCATCAGTGAGGCAGGGGGAGGTTATGGCTACACCTTC. The encoded protein is CAISEAGGGYGYTF.

The CDR3 protein is CAWSVGGGSADTQYF. The CDR3 region has the DNA TGTGCCTGGAGTGTGGGGGGGGGAAGTGCAGATACGCAGTATTTT. V and J are TRBV30 and TRBJ2-3; 7 nucleotides align to TRBD2. CDR3 length: 15 amino acids. V gave up 0 bases and J gave up 4 bases; unmatched junction bases: 7. Per germline, CDR1 GTSNPN and CDR2 SVGIG (reference sequence).

The sample holds one count of this clone. This sequence joins TRBV5-4 and TRBJ1-2; 8 bases are shared with TRBD1. This CDR3 spans 15 amino acids. V lost 0 bases and J lost 4; bases outside the gene matches: 5. Germline V gene data show CDR1 as SGHNT and CDR2 as YYREEE (reference sequence). The CDR3 is CASSLGQGILYGYTF. The CDR3 DNA sequence: TGTGCCAGCAGCTTGGGACAGGGGATCCTCTATGGCTACACCTTC.

The chain combines TRBV18 with TRBJ2-5; possibly TRBD2 for D (6 bases). The CDR3 is 15 amino acids. Germline CDR1 is KGHSH and CDR2 is LQKENI. V was shortened by 0 bases and J by 1 base, with 9 bases between the two germline ends. CDR3 region: CASSPPGGAQETQYF. The CDR3 DNA sequence: TGTGCCAGCTCACCACCGGGCGGGGCCCAAGAGACCCAGTACTTC. Full variable domain (outside the CDR3, taken from reference TRBV18 and TRBJ2-5): NAGVMQNPRHLVRRRGQEARLRCSPMKGHSHVYWYRQLPEEGLKFMVYLQKENIIDESGMPKERFSAEFPKEGPSILRIQQVVRGDSAAYFCASSPPGGAQETQYFGPGTRLLVL.

The chain links TRBV9 to TRBJ2-5; TRBD1 matches 10 bases. V dropped 4 bases and J dropped 2; count of bases not matched to a gene: 5. The CDR3 sequence is 15 residues long. In germline, CDR1 is SGDLS, CDR2 YYNGEE. CDR3 nucleotides: TGTGCCAGCAGCCAAGCGGACAGGGGGCAAGAGACCCAGTACTTC. Residues: CASSQADRGQETQYF.

The V and J genes are TRBV14 and TRBJ1-1; TRBD1 is a possible D gene (6 bases). The germline CDR1 and CDR2 sequences are SGHDN and FVKESK. There are 14 residues in the CDR3. Between the trimmed V and J ends, which lost 4 bases and 0 bases, there was a span of 9 bases. The DNA of the CDR3 is TGTGCCAGCAGCCCTACAGGGCTGAACACTGAAGCTTTCTTT. This translates into CASSPTGLNTEAFF.

The chain employs TRBV6-6 and TRBJ1-2, with TRBD1 as a possible D gene (5 bases). This CDR3 has 12 residues. Germline V CDR1 and CDR2: MNHNY, SVGAGI (reference sequence). Trimming left V 5 bases short and J 13 bases short, with 17 bases between. The CDR3 region is CASSAPRGWCTF. As DNA, the CDR3 is TGTGCCAGCAGTGCCCCTAGGGGATGGTGCACCTTC.

The V call is TRBV5-6, the J call TRBJ2-7, with TRBD1 matching over 8 bases. The ends lost 2 bases at V and 3 bases at J; junction bases unmatched: 10. The length of the CDR3 is 16 residues. Germline V lookup: CDR1 SGHDT, CDR2 YYEEEE. CDR3 sequence reads: CASSFRPDREDYEQYF. The CDR3 DNA is TGTGCCAGCAGCTTCCGACCGGACAGGGAGGACTACGAGCAGTACTTC.

This chain joins TRBV5-6 and TRBJ2-2, with D possibly matching TRBD2 (6 bases). The germline gives CDR1 SGHDT, CDR2 YYEEEE. V lost 0 bases and J 5 bases, leaving 8 bases between the germline ends. The CDR3 consists of 14 residues. The CDR3 coding sequence is TGTGCCAGCAGCTTGGCTCGGGGGACCGGGGAGCTGTTTTTT. This sequence encodes CASSLARGTGELFF.

V is TRBV2 and J is TRBJ1-4; D remains ambiguous. The V gene lost 0 bases and the J gene lost 10 bases, with 12 bases spanning the gap. There are 14 residues in the CDR3. Germline CDR1 reads SNHLY; CDR2 reads FYNNEI. This CDR3 is CASSEAGGLGKLFF. In DNA form, the CDR3 reads TGTGCCAGCAGTGAAGCAGGCGGTCTCGGAAAACTGTTTTTT.

J is TRBJ1-2 and V is TRBV7-8; 8 bases align to TRBD1. Germline CDR1 is SGHVS and CDR2 is FQNEAQ. V lost 1 base and J lost 5; bases outside the gene matches: 3. The CDR3 has 14 amino acids. CDR3 DNA: TGTGCCAGCAGCTTAGAGCAGGGGGCTTATGGCTACACCTTC. It codes for CASSLEQGAYGYTF.

This clone was picked up a small number of times. This rearrangement joins TRBV2 to TRBJ1-1; the D gene is possibly TRBD1 (5 bases). Germline V gives CDR1 SNHLY, CDR2 FYNNEI. The ends were cut back, 4 bases at V and 11 bases at J, with 14 bases in the middle. The CDR3 loop spans 12 amino acids. The CDR3 loop is CASSGRGSGAFF. The CDR3 DNA is TGTGCCAGCAGTGGGAGGGGCTCAGGGGCTTTCTTT.

The rearrangement joins TRBV21-1 to TRBJ2-7; no check of the table's D call, TRBD2, against the DNA was made. TRBV21-1 is marked as a pseudogene. The CDR3 consists of 17 residues. CDR3 DNA: TGTGCCAGCAGCAAAGAAAAGACTAGCGGGGCCTCATACGAGCAGTACTTC. This codes for CASSKEKTSGASYEQYF.